This TCR beta chain emerged from a study of blood T cell repertoires in COVID-19 (dated by TCRdb to the early 2020s). Context from the whole study: The collaborator samples originated in the United States, Italy and Spain and spanned the acute and convalescent phases of COVID-19. The prospective study material was composed of cDNA or gDNA derived from T cells, B-cell-depleted T cells, or PBMCs. The dataset comprised deeply sampled blood TCRbeta repertoires from subjects exposed to, actively infected with, or recovered from COVID-19. A freely available public database, intended as a resource for researchers studying the immune response to SARS-CoV-2, is where the repertoires were released. Samples came from the ongoing ImmuneRACE study (first 160 participants) plus 1,254 subjects from 6 global collaborators. The sample metadata nearly always contained a de-identified subject ID, COVID-19 status, age in years and sex. Where available, HLA class I and class II types were obtained from metadata supplied by the sample provider rather than from assay-based typing.

Broad study findings and their caveats: Clinical and demographic metadata were provided uncurated, with the amount varying by source and participant.

TCRbeta CDR3 regions were amplified from genomic DNA by means of the immunoSEQ Assay, a bias-controlled multiplex PCR. As for the original processing: Within the assay, amplification of reference gene primers was used to estimate how many nucleated cells each sample contained. To quantify the absolute abundance of each unique TCRbeta CDR3 rearrangement, sequence reads were collapsed and filtered. For each sample, productive Simpson clonality was calculated by taking the square root of Simpson's diversity index across productive rearrangements. Drawn from immuneACCESS, this table holds only the in-frame rearrangements with V and J called that TCRdb kept. Clones are partly lost; checked studies trace under half to an unresolved V gene and leave the rest unexplained. The V and J calls and clone size were taken over from that table, and D and trimming were inferred from the DNA. Present in this sample are around 25,000 clones, 80% to 90% of which were seen just once. The top ten clones comprise around 20% of the sample.

The collaborating institutions used their own protocols to collect whole blood in K2EDTA tubes. For TCRbeta analysis, collaborator samples were shipped as frozen whole blood, as isolated PBMCs, or as DNA extracted from either sample type. From cysteine to phenylalanine, the CDR3 is 18 amino acids long. The DNA shown is the 54-base CDR3, in frame from base 1. CDR1 and CDR2, per the germline V gene, are KGHSH and LQKENI. The junction shows trimming of 1 base on V and 5 bases on J, plus 24 bases between the germline ends. Comments on this clone: Its antigen has not been determined. No quality values exist for individual bases; no much larger clone is one base distant.

The receptor was isolated from a woman of 80 years or more with acute or convalescent COVID-19. The rearrangement combines TRBV18 with TRBJ2-7; a tentative D match to TRBD2 spans 6 bases. Sequenced sample: peripheral blood. The nucleotide sequence is TGTGCCAGCTCACCACGGACTACAGTAGGGTCCCCCGCCCACGAGCAGTACTTC. This translates into CASSPRTTVGSPAHEQYF.